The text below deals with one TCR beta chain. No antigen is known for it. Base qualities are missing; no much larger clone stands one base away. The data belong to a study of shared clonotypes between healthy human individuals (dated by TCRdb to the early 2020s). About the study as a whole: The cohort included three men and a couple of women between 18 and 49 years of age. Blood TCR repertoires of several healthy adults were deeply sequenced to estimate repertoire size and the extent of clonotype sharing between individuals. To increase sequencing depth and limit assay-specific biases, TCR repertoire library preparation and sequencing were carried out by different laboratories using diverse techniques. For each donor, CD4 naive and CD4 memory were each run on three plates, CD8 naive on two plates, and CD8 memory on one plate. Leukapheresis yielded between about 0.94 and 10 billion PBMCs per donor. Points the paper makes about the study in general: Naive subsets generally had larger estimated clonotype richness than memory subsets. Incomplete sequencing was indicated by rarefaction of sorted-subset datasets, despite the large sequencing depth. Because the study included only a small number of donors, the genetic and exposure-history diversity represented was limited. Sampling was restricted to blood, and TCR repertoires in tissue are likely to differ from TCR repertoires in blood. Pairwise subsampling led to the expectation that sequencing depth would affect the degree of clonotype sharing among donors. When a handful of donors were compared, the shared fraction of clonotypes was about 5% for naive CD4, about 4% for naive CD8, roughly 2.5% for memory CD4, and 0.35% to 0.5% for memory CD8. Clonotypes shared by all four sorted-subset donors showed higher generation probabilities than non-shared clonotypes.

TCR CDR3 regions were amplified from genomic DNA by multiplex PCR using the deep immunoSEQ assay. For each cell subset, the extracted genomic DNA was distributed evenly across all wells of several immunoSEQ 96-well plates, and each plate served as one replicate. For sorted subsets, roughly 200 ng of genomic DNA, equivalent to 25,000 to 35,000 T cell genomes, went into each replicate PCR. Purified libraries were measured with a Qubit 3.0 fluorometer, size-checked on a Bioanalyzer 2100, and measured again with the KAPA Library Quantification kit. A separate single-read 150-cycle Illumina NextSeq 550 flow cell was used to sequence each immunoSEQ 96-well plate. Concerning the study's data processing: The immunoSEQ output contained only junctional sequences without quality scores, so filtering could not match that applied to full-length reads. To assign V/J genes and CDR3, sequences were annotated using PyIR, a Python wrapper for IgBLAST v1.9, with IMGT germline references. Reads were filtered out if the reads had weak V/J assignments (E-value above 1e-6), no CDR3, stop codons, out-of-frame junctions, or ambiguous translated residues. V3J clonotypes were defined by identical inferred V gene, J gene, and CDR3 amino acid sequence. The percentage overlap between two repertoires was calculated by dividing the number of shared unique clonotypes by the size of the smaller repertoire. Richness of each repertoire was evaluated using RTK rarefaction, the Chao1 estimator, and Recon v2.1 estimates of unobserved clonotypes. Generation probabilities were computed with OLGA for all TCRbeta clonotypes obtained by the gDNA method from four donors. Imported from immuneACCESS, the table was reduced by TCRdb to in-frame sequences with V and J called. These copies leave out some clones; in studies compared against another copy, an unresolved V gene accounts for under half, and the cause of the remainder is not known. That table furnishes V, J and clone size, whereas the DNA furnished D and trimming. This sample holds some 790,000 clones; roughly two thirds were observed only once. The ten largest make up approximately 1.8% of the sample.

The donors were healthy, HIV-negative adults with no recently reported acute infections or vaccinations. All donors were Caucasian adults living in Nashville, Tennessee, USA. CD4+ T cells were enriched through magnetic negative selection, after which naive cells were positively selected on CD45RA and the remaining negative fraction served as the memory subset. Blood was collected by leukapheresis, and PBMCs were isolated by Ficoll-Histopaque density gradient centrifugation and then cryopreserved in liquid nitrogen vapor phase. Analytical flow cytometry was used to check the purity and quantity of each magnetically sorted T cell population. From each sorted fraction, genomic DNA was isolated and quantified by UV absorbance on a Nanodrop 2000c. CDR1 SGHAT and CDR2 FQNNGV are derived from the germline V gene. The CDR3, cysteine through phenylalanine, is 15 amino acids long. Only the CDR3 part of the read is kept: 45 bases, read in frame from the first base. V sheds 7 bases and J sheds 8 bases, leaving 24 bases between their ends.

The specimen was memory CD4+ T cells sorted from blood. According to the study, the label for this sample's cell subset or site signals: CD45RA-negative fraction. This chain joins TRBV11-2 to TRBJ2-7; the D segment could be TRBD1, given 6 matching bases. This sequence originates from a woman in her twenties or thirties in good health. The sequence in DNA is TGTGCCAGCACCCGCGCCGGCAACAGGGTATCTCAGCAGTACTTC. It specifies CASTRAGNRVSQQYF.